This TCR beta chain was recovered during a study of blood T cell repertoires in COVID-19. Whole-study context: Nucleic acid was either cDNA or gDNA, and it came from T cells, B-cell-depleted T cells, or PBMCs.

In the authors' methods: Using reference gene primer amplification, nucleated cell counts were estimated. Here immunoSEQ multiplex PCR was the method, and the copy in TCRdb shows in-frame clones only, minus some. V, J and clone size reflect that table, while D and trimming were determined from the DNA. The data show about 34,000 clones, 90% seen once. The sequencing input was peripheral blood. The TCR was taken from a man older than 75 with acute or convalescent COVID-19.

CDR3 DNA sequence: TGTGCCACCAGTGACCGTACTAGCGGGAGTAGCACAGATACGCAGTATTTT. Its protein product is CATSDRTSGSSTDTQYF. The chain combines TRBV24-1 with TRBJ2-3; the match to TRBD2 covers 11 bases. CDR1 is KGHDR and CDR2 is SFDVKD in the germline V gene. J gave up 0 bases and V 4 bases, and 5 bases lay outside the gene matches. The CDR3 sequence is 17 residues long.